The subject of this entry is one T cell receptor (beta chain). This record belongs to a study of blood T cell repertoires in COVID-19. For the study at large: The origin of the acute and convalescent COVID-19 samples was the United States, Italy and Spain. T cells, B-cell-depleted T cells, or PBMCs supplied cDNA or gDNA.

The repertoire was sequenced with immunoSEQ multiplex PCR; TCRdb's copy has only in-frame clones and lacks some. Of under 250,000 clones in the sample, about four fifths were seen once. V lost 9 bases and J lost 2, with 18 bases in between. CDR1 and CDR2 (germline): MDHEN, SYDVKM. The CDR3 is 15 residues long. Sequenced sample: peripheral blood. The genes are TRBV28 and TRBJ2-3, with D possibly matching TRBD2 (6 bases). This clonotype originated in a man aged 80 or over with acute or convalescent COVID-19. The CDR3 DNA reads TGTGCCAGTCCCCCGGGGGTAGTAGCCACAGATACGCAGTATTTT. It encodes CASPPGVVATDTQYF.